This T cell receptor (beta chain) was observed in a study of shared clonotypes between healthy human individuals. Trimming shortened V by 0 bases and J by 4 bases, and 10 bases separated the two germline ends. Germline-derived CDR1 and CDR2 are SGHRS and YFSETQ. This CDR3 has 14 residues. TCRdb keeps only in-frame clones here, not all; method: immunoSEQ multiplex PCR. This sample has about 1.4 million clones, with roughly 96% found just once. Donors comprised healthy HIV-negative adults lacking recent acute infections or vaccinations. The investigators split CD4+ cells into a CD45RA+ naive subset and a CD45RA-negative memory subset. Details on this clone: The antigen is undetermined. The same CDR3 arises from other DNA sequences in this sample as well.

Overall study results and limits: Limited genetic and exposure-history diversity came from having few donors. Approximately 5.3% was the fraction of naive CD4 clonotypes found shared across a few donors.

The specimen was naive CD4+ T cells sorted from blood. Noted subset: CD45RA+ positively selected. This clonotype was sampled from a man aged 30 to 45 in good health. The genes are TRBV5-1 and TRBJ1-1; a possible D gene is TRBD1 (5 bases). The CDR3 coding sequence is TGCGCCAGCAGCTTGGATGCCGGGGGCACTGAAGCTTTCTTT. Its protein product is CASSLDAGGTEAFF.